This T cell receptor (beta chain) was sequenced during a study of blood T cell repertoires in COVID-19. The CDR3 consists of 14 residues. Looked up from germline, CDR1 is SNHLY and CDR2 is FYNNEI. Losses at the gene ends were 8 bases for V and 1 base for J; bases not matched to a gene: 8. The data were produced by immunoSEQ multiplex PCR, yet TCRdb's version contains in-frame clones alone and is incomplete. The sample records a few hundred thousand clones, approximately 87% being singletons. Input material: peripheral blood. This rearrangement joins TRBV2 to TRBJ2-7; 7 bases align to TRBD2. This receptor was identified in a woman aged 30 to 39 with COVID-19, enrolled during active disease. This CDR3 reads CASGGGEGSYEQYF. The DNA of the CDR3 is TGTGCCAGCGGGGGAGGGGAGGGGTCCTACGAGCAGTACTTC.